This T cell receptor (beta chain) comes out of a study of cytomegalovirus exposure and HLA in healthy donors. This CDR3 is built from 12 residues. The germline V and J ends were trimmed by 2 bases and 7 bases, with 7 bases remaining between them. The PCR had 60 Vbeta and 13 Jbeta primers. TCRdb's copy holds only in-frame clones and misses some; the assay was immunoSEQ multiplex PCR. This table has approximately 190,000 clones, approximately 86% appearing once. This sequence joins TRBV5-7 and TRBJ2-1; weak D call: TRBD2 (5 bases). TRBV5-7 is sorted into the ORF group, with uncertain function. The sample taken for sequencing was PBMCs. This TCR was recovered from a boy aged 2-15 years in good health and CMV-seronegative. DNA of the CDR3: TGTGCCAGCAGCTTTAGCGATAATGAGCAGTTCTTC. Protein product: CASSFSDNEQFF.